Shown below are 5 T cell receptor beta chains from a single sample sequenced in a study of shared clonotypes between healthy human individuals. The method was immunoSEQ multiplex PCR; TCRdb's version includes in-frame clones alone and lacks a portion of them. The sample holds 2 million to 2.5 million clones, nearly 97% seen once. Source material: naive CD4+ T cells sorted from blood. Stated subset: CD45RA+ positively selected. Source of these receptors: a man aged 18-30 years in good health.

This clone was observed once. CDR3 DNA: TGTGCCAGCAGCGTAGAGGGCGGGTTCGGGGAGCTGTTTTTT. Protein: CASSVEGGFGELFF. The J gene is TRBJ2-2, the V gene TRBV9, with D possibly TRBD2 on 5 matching bases. CDR1 is SGDLS and CDR2 is YYNGEE in the germline V gene. The CDR3 is made up of 14 amino acids. Trimming cost V 0 bases and J 7 bases, with 10 bases left between them.

This rearrangement joins TRBV6-5 to TRBJ2-3, with 9 bases fitting TRBD2. This CDR3 has 15 amino acids. CDR1 and CDR2 from the germline V gene are MNHEY and SVGAGI. Trimming at V came to 4 bases and at J to 1 base, leaving 3 bases not matched to a gene. CDR3 residues: CASSLGGGGTDTQYF. Here the CDR3 DNA reads TGTGCCAGCAGTTTGGGCGGGGGGGGCACAGATACGCAGTATTTT.

The gene calls are TRBV11-2 and TRBJ1-2; D is unresolved. Trimming cost V 3 bases and J 0 bases, with 11 bases left between them. The CDR3 is 15 amino acids. Germline-derived CDR1 and CDR2 are SGHAT and FQNNGV. The CDR3 spells CASSLSLSTNYGYTF. In DNA, the CDR3 is TGTGCCAGCAGCTTGTCTCTCTCCACTAACTATGGCTACACCTTC.

This CDR3 is CASSLEGRLGNTEAFF. CDR3 nucleotide sequence: TGTGCCAGCAGCTTAGAAGGGCGGCTGGGGAACACTGAAGCTTTCTTT. The chain links TRBV7-9 to TRBJ1-1, with unresolved D. The V gene's germline CDR1 is SEHNR and CDR2 FQNEAQ (reference sequence). V was pared by 1 base and J by 1 base, with 13 bases between. This CDR3 has 16 residues. The full variable domain, in which reference TRBV7-9 and TRBJ1-1 provide the parts outside the CDR3, is DTGVSQNPRHKITKRGQNVTFRCDPISEHNRLYWYRQTLGQGPEFLTYFQNEAQLEKSRLLSDRFSAERPKGSFSTLEIQRTEQGDSAMYLCASSLEGRLGNTEAFFGQGTRLTVV.

A few counts support this clone. The chain is built from TRBV25-1 and TRBJ1-2, with D tentatively TRBD1 (6 bases). V lost 1 base and J 4 bases, leaving 13 bases between the germline ends. CDR3 length: 15 residues. Germline V gene lookup returns CDR1 MGHDK and CDR2 SYGVNS. The CDR3: CASSEFRGGIYGYTF. The CDR3 DNA reads as TGTGCCAGCAGTGAATTTAGAGGGGGGATCTATGGCTACACCTTC.